Below are 23 T cell receptor beta chains sequenced from a single sample in a study of control samples from healthy donors and cancer patients. Libraries were prepared by immunoSEQ multiplex PCR; TCRdb keeps only in-frame clonotypes and omits some of them. This table holds 30,000 to 40,000 clones, approximately 95% found once. The material sequenced was PBMCs. These receptor sequences come from a man aged 35 to 55 with colorectal cancer.

The V gene is TRBV5-8, the J gene TRBJ2-7; TRBD2 agrees at 11 bases. The CDR3 contains 16 residues. The germline V gene has CDR1 SGHTS and CDR2 YDEGEE. V dropped 4 bases and J dropped 5; count of bases not matched to a gene: 11. CDR3 residues: CASSHFSGGAYHEQYF. The CDR3 DNA sequence: TGTGCCAGCAGCCATTTTAGCGGGGGGGCCTACCACGAGCAGTACTTC.

This chain joins TRBV12-5 and TRBJ1-2; 7 positions agree with TRBD1. The CDR3 has 16 amino acids. CDR1 and CDR2 from the germline V gene are LGHNT and FRNRAP. V shed 5 bases, J shed 8 bases, and the junction held 17 bases outside the gene matches. CDR3 protein: CASGPTRQGDWRGYTF. The CDR3 bases are TGTGCTAGTGGTCCTACTCGGCAGGGGGACTGGAGGGGCTACACCTTC.

The gene calls are TRBV5-1 and TRBJ2-3; D is possibly TRBD1 (6 bases). Trimming shortened V by 3 bases and J by 1 base, and 9 bases separated the two germline ends. CDR1 and CDR2 (germline): SGHRS, YFSETQ. The CDR3 contains 14 residues. The CDR3 bases are TGCGCCAGCAGCTACACAGGGCGCACAGATACGCAGTATTTT. Translated: CASSYTGRTDTQYF.

This chain links TRBV19 with TRBJ1-2; 8 nucleotides match TRBD1. This CDR3 has 13 residues. V gave up 7 bases and J gave up 3 bases; unmatched junction bases: 4. Germline CDR1 reads LNHDA; CDR2 reads SQIVND (reference sequence). DNA for the CDR3: TGTGCCAGTACCGTGGACAGGGACTATGGCTACACCTTC. Translating it yields CASTVDRDYGYTF.

This clone came up once. V gene TRBV7-2 combines with J gene TRBJ2-7, with a weak D call TRBD1 (8 bases). V gave up 7 bases and J gave up 13 bases, with 29 bases separating them. From germline, CDR1 is SGHTA and CDR2 FQGNSA. The CDR3 loop spans 15 amino acids. The CDR3 sequence is CASTYGGQGASGTYF. CDR3 sequence (DNA): TGTGCCAGCACCTACGGGGGGCAGGGGGCATCAGGAACATACTTC.

The count of this clone is one. This chain links TRBV7-9 with TRBJ2-7, with unresolved D. CDR3 length: 14 amino acids. Germline V gene lookup returns CDR1 SEHNR and CDR2 FQNEAQ (reference sequence). V lost 4 bases and J lost 1, with 11 bases in between. CDR3 bases: TGTGCCAGCAGCTATACAGTTTCGTCCTACGAGCAGTACTTC. It is translated as CASSYTVSSYEQYF.

The V gene is TRBV6-2 or TRBV6-3, the J gene TRBJ1-5; D remains ambiguous. This CDR3 is built from 14 residues. Germline CDR1 is MNHEY and CDR2 is SVGEGT. V dropped 2 bases and J dropped 2 bases, with 7 bases sitting between them. CDR3 residues: CASSYTLGNQPQHF. The CDR3 nucleotides are TGTGCCAGCAGTTACACCTTAGGCAATCAGCCCCAGCATTTT.

The chain carries TRBV7-2 and TRBJ2-7; D is uncertain. CDR1 and CDR2 from the germline V gene are SGHTA and FQGNSA. The CDR3 has 11 residues. Trimming cost V 5 bases and J 6 bases, with 8 bases left between them. The CDR3 sequence: CASSARTEQYF. In DNA, the CDR3 is TGTGCCAGCAGCGCCAGAACCGAGCAGTACTTC.

This rearrangement joins TRBV15 to TRBJ1-1; D is possibly TRBD1 (6 bases). The V gene's germline CDR1 is LNHNV and CDR2 YYDKDF (reference sequence). The CDR3 is 16 amino acids. Trimming took off 1 base at V and 7 bases at J, with 19 bases between the two ends. Here the CDR3 reads CATSRGQDPRGFEAFF. The DNA of the CDR3 is TGTGCCACCAGCAGAGGACAAGACCCCAGGGGCTTTGAAGCTTTCTTT.

This chain uses TRBV2 with TRBJ2-3; 11 nucleotides match TRBD2. This CDR3 is 19 amino acids long. Germline CDR1 is SNHLY and CDR2 is FYNNEI. The ends lost 3 bases at V and 0 bases at J; junction bases unmatched: 11. CDR3 sequence (DNA): TGTGCCAGCAGTGACTTCCTAGCGGGGGGAATAGCTAGCACAGATACGCAGTATTTT. This sequence encodes CASSDFLAGGIASTDTQYF.

V and J are TRBV5-1 and TRBJ2-5; TRBD2 matches at 8 bases. This CDR3 spans 14 amino acids. The ends lost 1 base at V and 2 bases at J; junction bases unmatched: 1. The germline gives CDR1 SGHRS, CDR2 YFSETQ. This CDR3 is CASSLTGGQETQYF. The CDR3 DNA reads TGCGCCAGCAGCTTGACGGGGGGGCAAGAGACCCAGTACTTC.

V and J are TRBV30 and TRBJ2-7, with 7 bases identical to TRBD1. Germline V gene data show CDR1 as GTSNPN and CDR2 as SVGIG (reference sequence). The trim removed 3 bases at V and 2 bases at J, leaving 4 bases unmatched. The CDR3 loop spans 13 amino acids. The CDR3 nucleotides are TGTGCCTGGAGGGCGCAGGGGGCCTACGAGCAGTACTTC. Translation gives CAWRAQGAYEQYF.

This clone is a singleton in its sample. The chain carries TRBV27 and TRBJ2-7; D may be TRBD1 (5 bases). CDR1 is MNHEY and CDR2 is SMNVEV in the germline V gene (reference sequence). V lost 2 bases, J lost 4 bases, and 12 bases lay in between. The CDR3 is 14 amino acids. Written as DNA, the CDR3 is TGTGCCAGCAGTTTAGGTCAGGGTATATACGAGCAGTACTTC. This codes for CASSLGQGIYEQYF.

This chain joins TRBV6-1 and TRBJ2-7, with 7 bases that match TRBD1. The CDR3 loop spans 16 amino acids. V lost 0 bases, J lost 5 bases, and 10 bases stayed unmatched. CDR1 and CDR2 from the germline V gene are MNHNS and SASEGT. CDR3 residues: CASSEASRGRVHEQYF. The CDR3 DNA reads as TGTGCCAGCAGTGAAGCCTCGAGGGGGCGCGTCCACGAGCAGTACTTC.

The CDR3 nucleotides read TGCGCCAGCAGCTCGCGCTCCTACGAGCAGTACTTC. Its protein is CASSSRSYEQYF. The chain is built from TRBV5-1 and TRBJ2-7; D is unresolved. The CDR3 is made up of 12 amino acids. Germline V gives CDR1 SGHRS, CDR2 YFSETQ. Trimming removed 3 bases at V and 0 bases at J, with 4 bases between.

The chain joins TRBV19 to TRBJ1-5; 7 bases match TRBD1. Trimming cost V 9 bases and J 1 base; bases outside gene matches: 6. This CDR3 has 14 residues. Germline V gene data show CDR1 as LNHDA and CDR2 as SQIVND (reference sequence). DNA for the CDR3: TGTGCCAGCTACGACAGGGCAAGCAATCAGCCCCAGCATTTT. Amino acid sequence: CASYDRASNQPQHF. The variable domain in full, completed from reference TRBV19 and TRBJ1-5, reads DGGITQSPKYLFRKEGQNVTLSCEQNLNHDAMYWYRQDPGQGLRLIYYSQIVNDFQKGDIAEGYSVSREKKESFPLTVTSAQKNPTAFYLCASYDRASNQPQHFGDGTRLSIL.

The rearrangement links TRBV6-5 to TRBJ1-1; D unresolved. Trimming shortened V by 7 bases and J by 5 bases, and 17 bases separated the two germline ends. The CDR3 extends over 14 amino acids. Looked up from germline, CDR1 is MNHEY and CDR2 is SVGAGI. CDR3 loop: CASKPKGKVTEAFF. CDR3 bases: TGTGCCAGCAAGCCTAAAGGGAAGGTAACTGAAGCTTTCTTT.

The V call is TRBV5-5, the J call TRBJ1-6; 9 bases are a match to TRBD1. CDR1 and CDR2 from the germline V gene are SGHKS and YYEKEE (reference sequence). V was pared by 5 bases and J by 0 bases, with 3 bases of the junction left unmatched. The CDR3 spans 16 residues. CDR3 in amino acids: CASRGTGSSYNSPLHF. CDR3 bases: TGTGCCAGCAGGGGGACAGGGAGCTCCTATAATTCACCCCTCCACTTT.

This chain joins TRBV7-2 and TRBJ1-1; D gene ambiguous. This CDR3 is built from 16 residues. Trimming took 5 bases from V and 0 from J, leaving 16 bases between them. Germline V gene sequence: CDR1 SGHTA, CDR2 FQGNSA. The CDR3 DNA follows: TGTGCCAGCAGCCCCGGGTCCGGGCTAATGAACACTGAAGCTTTCTTT. Its translation: CASSPGSGLMNTEAFF. The full variable domain, its missing parts supplied by reference TRBV7-2 and TRBJ1-1, is GAGVSQSPSNKVTEKGKDVELRCDPISGHTALYWYRQSLGQGLEFLIYFQGNSAPDKSGLPSDRFSAERTGGSVSTLTIQRTQQEDSAVYLCASSPGSGLMNTEAFFGQGTRLTVV.

The chain employs TRBV12-3 or TRBV12-4 and TRBJ1-2; no firm D call. This CDR3 contains 13 residues. Trimming left V 2 bases short and J 7 bases short, with 11 bases between. This chain's CDR3 is CASSLRTMGGYTF. The DNA of the CDR3 is TGTGCCAGCAGTTTAAGGACCATGGGTGGCTACACCTTC.

DNA for the CDR3: TGTGCCAGTAGTAAAGGGACCGAGGAGAGTGAGCAGTTCTTC. It specifies CASSKGTEESEQFF. The chain links TRBV19 to TRBJ2-1; perhaps D is TRBD1 or TRBD2 (5 bases each). V was shortened by 4 bases and J by 9 bases, with 16 bases between the two germline ends. The CDR3 extends over 14 amino acids. The germline V gene has CDR1 LNHDA and CDR2 SQIVND (reference sequence). Combining the CDR3 with reference TRBV19 and TRBJ2-1 gives the whole variable domain DGGITQSPKYLFRKEGQNVTLSCEQNLNHDAMYWYRQDPGQGLRLIYYSQIVNDFQKGDIAEGYSVSREKKESFPLTVTSAQKNPTAFYLCASSKGTEESEQFFGPGTRLTVL.

The chain links TRBV6-6 to TRBJ1-5; weak D call: TRBD1 (5 bases). CDR1 is MNHNY and CDR2 is SVGAGI in the germline V gene (reference sequence). V was trimmed by 5 bases and J by 7 bases, leaving 12 bases between them. This CDR3 spans 13 amino acids. This CDR3 is CASSPSQGQPQHF. The DNA for the CDR3 is TGTGCCAGCAGTCCGAGCCAGGGACAGCCCCAGCATTTT.

The chain links TRBV4-1 to TRBJ2-7, with D perhaps TRBD2 (6 bases). The CDR3 sequence is 14 residues long. Germline-derived CDR1 and CDR2 are MGHRA and YSYEKL. The V end lost 1 base, the J end lost 5 bases, and 12 bases lay between the germline ends. CDR3 protein: CASSQVQGGHEQYF. The CDR3, as DNA: TGCGCCAGCAGCCAAGTCCAGGGAGGCCACGAGCAGTACTTC.